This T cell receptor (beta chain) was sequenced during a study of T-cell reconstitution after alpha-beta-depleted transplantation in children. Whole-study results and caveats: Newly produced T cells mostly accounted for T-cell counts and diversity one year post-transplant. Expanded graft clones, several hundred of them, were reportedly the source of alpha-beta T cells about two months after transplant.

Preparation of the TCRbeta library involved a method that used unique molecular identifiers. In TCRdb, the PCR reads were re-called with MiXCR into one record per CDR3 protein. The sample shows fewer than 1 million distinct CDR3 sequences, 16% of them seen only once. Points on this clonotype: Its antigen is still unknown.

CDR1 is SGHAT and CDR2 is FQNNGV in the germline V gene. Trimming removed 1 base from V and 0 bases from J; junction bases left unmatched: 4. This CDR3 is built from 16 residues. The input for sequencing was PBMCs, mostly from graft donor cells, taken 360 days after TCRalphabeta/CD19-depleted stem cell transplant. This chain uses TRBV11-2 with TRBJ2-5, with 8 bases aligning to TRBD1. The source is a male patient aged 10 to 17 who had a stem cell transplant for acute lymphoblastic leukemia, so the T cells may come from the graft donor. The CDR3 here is CASSLGGDRYQETQYF. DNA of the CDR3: TGTGCCAGCAGCTTAGGCGGGGACAGGTACCAAGAGACCCAGTACTTC.